A single sample gave rise to the 8 T cell receptor beta chains below, sequenced in a study of response to subunit inactivated influenza vaccine. TCRdb called the RT-PCR reads again in MiXCR, with one record for every CDR3 protein. The table includes 300,000 to 350,000 distinct CDR3 sequences, about 20% detected once. Sequences were derived from PBMCs from blood, sampled about 19 months after vaccination. Every receptor here comes from a man between 50 and 70 years old who received an inactivated influenza vaccine.

The V call is TRBV6-2 or TRBV6-3, the J call TRBJ2-7; perhaps TRBD2 as D (5 bases). The CDR3 runs 15 residues. Trimming took 5 bases from V and 11 from J, leaving 25 bases between them. Germline CDR1 and CDR2: MNHEY and SVGEGT. CDR3 protein: CASSPSEAPLSREYF. As DNA, the CDR3 is TGTGCCAGCAGTCCATCGGAGGCCCCGCTATCGAGGGAGTACTTC.

V and J are TRBV6-5 and TRBJ1-6; 7 nucleotides line up with TRBD1. This CDR3 comprises 18 residues. From germline, CDR1 is MNHEY and CDR2 SVGAGI. After removal of 4 bases from V and 0 bases from J, the junction contained 9 bases not matched to a gene. The CDR3 coding sequence is TGTGCCAGCAGTTTCACCGGGACAGCCAGCTCCTATAATTCACCCCTCCACTTT. Translation: CASSFTGTASSYNSPLHF.

The chain couples TRBV30 to TRBJ1-1; D might be TRBD1 (6 bases). The CDR3 runs to 13 residues. Looked up from germline, CDR1 is GTSNPN and CDR2 is SVGIG (reference sequence). V was cut by 5 bases and J by 5 bases, with 15 bases left in between. CDR3: CAWARQEGTEAFF. The CDR3 DNA follows: TGTGCCTGGGCCCGACAGGAAGGGACTGAAGCTTTCTTT.

This clonotype was seen a single time. The V call is TRBV14, the J call TRBJ2-3; unclear D gene. This CDR3 is 15 amino acids long. CDR1 and CDR2 (germline): SGHDN, FVKESK. V lost 0 bases, J lost 8 bases, and 15 bases lay in between. This chain's CDR3 is CASSQDIWVASTQYF. In DNA, the CDR3 is TGTGCCAGCAGCCAAGATATTTGGGTGGCGAGTACGCAGTATTTT.

This sequence joins TRBV29-1 and TRBJ2-1, with D perhaps TRBD2 (5 bases). The V end was cut by 1 base, the J end by 2 bases, with 9 bases between. CDR1 and CDR2 (germline): SQVTM, ANQGSEA. This CDR3 is built from 14 residues. CDR3 amino acids: CSVEASGPYNEQFF. The CDR3 DNA follows: TGCAGCGTTGAAGCCAGCGGACCCTACAATGAGCAGTTCTTC.

The chain links TRBV10-3 to TRBJ2-5; the match to TRBD1 covers 10 bases. CDR1 and CDR2 (germline): ENHRY, SYGVKD. Trimming took 6 bases from V and 2 from J; bases not matched to a gene: 3. This CDR3 is 14 amino acids long. Here the CDR3 reads CAISPDRGQETQYF. CDR3 coding DNA: TGTGCCATCAGCCCGGACAGGGGGCAAGAGACCCAGTACTTC.

To note about this clonotype: Because the CDR3 is missing its conserved closing phenylalanine or tryptophan, this is likely a read error. The J gene is TRBJ1-4, the V gene TRBV9; a weak D match, TRBD1 (6 bases). The V gene's germline CDR1 is SGDLS and CDR2 YYNGEE. Trimming removed 4 bases from V and 3 bases from J, with 16 bases in between. This CDR3 comprises 16 residues. The CDR3 reads CASSLSGGLANEKLFV. In nucleotides, the CDR3 is TGTGCCAGCAGCCTTAGTGGGGGGCTGGCTAATGAAAAACTGTTTGTT.

This clonotype was detected a few times. The rearrangement links TRBV7-2 to TRBJ2-3; 7 bases are shared with TRBD2. The V segment lost 5 bases and the J segment 2 bases; nucleotides outside the gene matches: 7. CDR1 is SGHTA and CDR2 is FQGNSA in the germline V gene. The CDR3 has 15 amino acids. CDR3 sequence (DNA): TGTGCCAGCAGCCGAGACCGGGACTACACAGATACGCAGTATTTT. Residues: CASSRDRDYTDTQYF.